The 14 T cell receptor beta chains below all came from one sample that was sequenced in a study of CD8 T cells in Susac syndrome. Reverse transcription of roughly 0.45 to 1 ug RNA was performed with random hexamers. TCRdb analysed the immunoSEQ multiplex PCR reads with MiXCR anew, one entry per CDR3 protein. The sample includes 110,000 to 150,000 distinct CDR3 sequences, 95% seen only once; the top ten take around 0.08%. Source material: CD4+ T cells from PBMCs. The receptors were sampled from a human donor with Susac syndrome.

The chain couples TRBV28 to TRBJ2-1; D uncertain. The CDR3 runs 15 residues. Trimming left V 10 bases short and J 0 bases short, with 16 bases between. Germline V gene data show CDR1 as MDHEN and CDR2 as SYDVKM. For the CDR3, the DNA is TGTGCCACCGCTCGCGGCGGAACCTCCTACAATGAGCAGTTCTTC. Amino acid sequence: CATARGGTSYNEQFF. Full variable domain (rest looked up from reference TRBV28 and TRBJ2-1): DVKVTQSSRYLVKRTGEKVFLECVQDMDHENMFWYRQDPGLGLRLIYFSYDVKMKEKGDIPEGYSVSREKKERFSLILESASTNQTSMYLCATARGGTSYNEQFFGPGTRLTVL.

This clonotype was seen only once. The V gene is TRBV7-9, the J gene TRBJ2-1; D gene ambiguous. The CDR3 contains 13 residues. V dropped 10 bases and J dropped 0 bases, with 10 bases sitting between them. The V gene's germline CDR1 is SEHNR and CDR2 FQNEAQ (reference sequence). CDR3 sequence reads: CATAYSSYNEQFF. CDR3 in DNA: TGTGCCACCGCCTATAGCTCCTACAATGAGCAGTTCTTC.

This sequence joins TRBV6-5 and TRBJ2-5, with D perhaps given as TRBD1 or TRBD2 (6 bases each). From germline, CDR1 is MNHEY and CDR2 SVGAGI. The CDR3 loop spans 15 amino acids. Trimming removed 5 bases from V and 4 bases from J, with 17 bases in between. CDR3 residues: CASSRDKGGRETQYF. The CDR3 coding sequence is TGTGCCAGCAGTCGGGACAAGGGGGGTAGAGAGACCCAGTACTTC.

In its sample, this clonotype was seen once. J is TRBJ2-1 and V is TRBV29-1; weak D call: TRBD2 (7 bases). The germline V gene encodes CDR1 SQVTM and CDR2 ANQGSEA. Trimming removed 7 bases from V and 6 bases from J, with 13 bases in between. This CDR3 has 12 amino acids. The CDR3 spells CSGGGLLNEQFF. As DNA, the CDR3 is TGCAGCGGGGGGGGCCTCCTCAATGAGCAGTTCTTC.

The rearrangement uses TRBV23-1 and TRBJ2-3; possible D gene TRBD1, 6 bases. TRBV23-1 is an ORF, with its function uncertain. The length of the CDR3 is 14 residues. The ends were cut back, 10 bases at V and 7 bases at J, with 21 bases in the middle. The CDR3 here is CAKCPGQGVHTQYF. DNA of the CDR3: TGCGCCAAATGCCCGGGACAAGGCGTCCATACGCAGTATTTT.

This chain connects TRBV3-1 to TRBJ2-3, with D uncertain. This CDR3 is built from 14 residues. Germline CDR1 reads LGHDT; CDR2 reads YNNKEL (reference sequence). Trimming pared 4 bases from V and 1 base from J, leaving 9 bases between. CDR3 amino acids: CASSPLIGTDTQYF. As DNA, the CDR3 is TGTGCCAGCAGCCCCCTAATTGGCACAGATACGCAGTATTTT.

This clonotype was observed a handful of times. The chain is built from TRBV12-3 or TRBV12-4 and TRBJ2-2; weak D call: TRBD1 (6 bases). The CDR3 consists of 15 residues. V lost 1 base and J lost 5, with 11 bases in between. The CDR3 protein is CASSLGQGSTGELFF. In DNA form, the CDR3 reads TGTGCCAGCAGTTTAGGGCAGGGGAGTACCGGGGAGCTGTTTTTT.

The chain couples TRBV18 to TRBJ1-5; possibly TRBD1 for D (6 bases). V was shortened by 3 bases and J by 5 bases, with 11 bases between the two germline ends. The CDR3 totals 14 residues. Germline V gene data show CDR1 as KGHSH and CDR2 as LQKENI. The CDR3 region is CASSPEGGHQPQHF. The CDR3 region has the DNA TGTGCCAGCTCACCCGAGGGGGGGCATCAGCCCCAGCATTTT.

For the CDR3, the DNA is TGCAGCGTTGAGGGTGCAGGAAACTATGGCTACACCTTC. This translates into CSVEGAGNYGYTF. This sequence joins TRBV29-1 and TRBJ1-2; D not certain. With 3 bases removed from V and 2 bases from J, the gap between germline ends came to 10 bases. Germline V gene sequence: CDR1 SQVTM, CDR2 ANQGSEA. This CDR3 contains 13 residues.

The chain joins TRBV20-1 to TRBJ1-2, with 10 nucleotides matching TRBD1. In germline, CDR1 is DFQATT, CDR2 SNEGSKA (reference sequence). This CDR3 spans 16 amino acids. The V segment lost 5 bases and the J segment 7 bases; nucleotides outside the gene matches: 16. CDR3 residues: CSAPDLRDRGRSGYTF. The DNA for the CDR3 is TGCAGTGCTCCGGACCTACGGGACAGGGGTAGGAGTGGCTACACCTTC.

The gene calls are TRBV19 and TRBJ2-5, with no clear D. This CDR3 spans 12 amino acids. Per germline, CDR1 LNHDA and CDR2 SQIVND (reference sequence). V gave up 9 bases and J gave up 4 bases, with 12 bases separating them. The CDR3 DNA reads TGTGCCAGCCTCTCACCCCCAGAGACCCAGTACTTC. Its translation: CASLSPPETQYF.

The chain links TRBV12-3 or TRBV12-4 to TRBJ1-3; perhaps TRBD1 as D (6 bases). Between the trimmed V and J ends, which lost 1 base and 8 bases, there was a span of 9 bases. The CDR3 runs 13 residues. The CDR3 region has the DNA TGTGCCAGCAGTTTAGGACAGGCGGACACCATATATTTT. It translates to CASSLGQADTIYF.

V is TRBV20-1 and J is TRBJ2-5; D may be TRBD1 (6 bases). Germline values: CDR1 DFQATT, CDR2 SNEGSKA (reference sequence). This CDR3 spans 14 amino acids. V lost 5 bases, J lost 1 base, and 14 bases lay in between. CDR3 sequence: CSASPQGLQETQYF. In DNA, the CDR3 is TGCAGTGCTTCTCCACAGGGCCTCCAAGAGACCCAGTACTTC.

This clonotype was detected once. The rearrangement uses TRBV7-2 and TRBJ2-1; 9 nucleotides line up with TRBD2. Germline V gene lookup returns CDR1 SGHTA and CDR2 FQGNSA. The junction had 7 bases not matched to a gene; V was cut back by 1 base and J by 9 bases. CDR3 length equals 15 residues. The CDR3 region has the DNA TGTGCCAGCAGCTTAGGTCTAGCGGGGTCCGGTGAGCAGTTCTTC. As protein: CASSLGLAGSGEQFF.